This TCR beta chain originates from a study of vaccination and CD4 T cells after COVID-19. Study summary: Overlapping peptides of the spike proteins of SARS-CoV-2, HCoV-NL63, HCoV-OC43 and HCoV-229E were used for cell stimulation. For control cultures, the treatment was a CEFX pool, an HIV-1 Nef pool, or no peptide.

Cultured CD4+ T cells had their DNA profiled by the Oncomine TCR Beta short-read assay. TCRdb itself ran the PCR reads through MiXCR, one entry per CDR3 protein. The repertoire includes 7,500 to 10,000 distinct CDR3 sequences, 55% to 65% of them detected once, and 7.3% sits in the top ten. Indicated treatment: roughly 11-day PBMC culture with coronavirus spike peptide pools or control peptides (ViraFEST assay). Culture conditions combined 2 million to 2.5 million PBMCs per well with 10 IU/ml IL-2 and around 9.5 ug/ml peptide pools. A note on this clonotype: Its antigen is currently unknown.

The CDR3 spans 14 residues. Looked up from germline, CDR1 is MNHEY and CDR2 is SMNVEV (reference sequence). V gave up 6 bases and J gave up 2 bases, with 11 bases separating them. Sequencing used CD4+ T cells from blood, cultured in vitro. The receptor comes from a human donor who had recovered from COVID-19. The J gene is TRBJ1-3, the V gene TRBV27; no clear D gene. CDR3 residues: CASRAGFAGNTIYF. CDR3 sequence (DNA): TGTGCCAGCAGGGCGGGCTTCGCTGGAAACACCATATATTTT.